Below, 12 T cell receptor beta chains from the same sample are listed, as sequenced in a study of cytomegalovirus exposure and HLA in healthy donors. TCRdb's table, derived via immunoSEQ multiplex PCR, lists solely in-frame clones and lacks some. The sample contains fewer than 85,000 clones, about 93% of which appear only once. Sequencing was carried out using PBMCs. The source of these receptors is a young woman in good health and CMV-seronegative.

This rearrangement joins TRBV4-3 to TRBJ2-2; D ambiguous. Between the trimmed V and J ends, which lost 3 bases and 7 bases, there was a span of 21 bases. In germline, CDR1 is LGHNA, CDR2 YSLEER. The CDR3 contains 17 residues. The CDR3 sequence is CASSHPAASDSGGELFF. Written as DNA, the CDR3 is TGCGCCAGCAGCCATCCTGCGGCGTCTGATTCGGGCGGGGAGCTGTTTTTT.

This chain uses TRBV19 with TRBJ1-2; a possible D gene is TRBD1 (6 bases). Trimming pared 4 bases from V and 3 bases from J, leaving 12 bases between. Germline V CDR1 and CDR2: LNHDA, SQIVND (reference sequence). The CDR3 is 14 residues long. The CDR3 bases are TGTGCCAGTAGTACACCAGGGGCCTACTATGGCTACACCTTC. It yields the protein CASSTPGAYYGYTF.

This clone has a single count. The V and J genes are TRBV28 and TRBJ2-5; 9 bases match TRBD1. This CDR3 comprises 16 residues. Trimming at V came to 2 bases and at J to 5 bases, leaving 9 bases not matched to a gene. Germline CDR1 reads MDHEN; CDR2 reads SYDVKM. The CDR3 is CASSLAGQGIMETQYF. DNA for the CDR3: TGTGCCAGCAGTTTAGCCGGACAGGGGATTATGGAGACCCAGTACTTC.

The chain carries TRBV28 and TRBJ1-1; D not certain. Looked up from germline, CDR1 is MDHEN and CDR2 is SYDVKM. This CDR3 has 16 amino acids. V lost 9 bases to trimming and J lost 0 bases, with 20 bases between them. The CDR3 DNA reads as TGTGCCAGTTGGATTACAGAACAAAGCATGAACACTGAAGCTTTCTTT. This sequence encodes CASWITEQSMNTEAFF.

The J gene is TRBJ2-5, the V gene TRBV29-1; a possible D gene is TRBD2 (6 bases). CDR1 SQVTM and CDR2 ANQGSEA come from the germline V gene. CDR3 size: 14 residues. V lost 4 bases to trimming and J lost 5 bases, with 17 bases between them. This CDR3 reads CSVAAGRRRETQYF. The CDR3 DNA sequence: TGCAGCGTTGCGGCGGGGAGACGGCGGGAGACCCAGTACTTC.

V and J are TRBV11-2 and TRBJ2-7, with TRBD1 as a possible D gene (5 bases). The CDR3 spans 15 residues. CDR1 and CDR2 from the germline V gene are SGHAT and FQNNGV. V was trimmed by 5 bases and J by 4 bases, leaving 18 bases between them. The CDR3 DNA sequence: TGTGCCAGCAGCCAGGGATGGGGAAGTGGATACGAGCAGTACTTC. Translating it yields CASSQGWGSGYEQYF.

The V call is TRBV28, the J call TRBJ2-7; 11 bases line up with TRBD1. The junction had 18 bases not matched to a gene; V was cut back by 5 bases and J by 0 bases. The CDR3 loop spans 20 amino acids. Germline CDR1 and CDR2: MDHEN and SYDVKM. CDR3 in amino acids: CASSPNPGQGGRGRSYEQYF. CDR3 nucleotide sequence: TGTGCCAGCAGTCCCAATCCGGGACAGGGGGGCAGGGGACGCTCCTACGAGCAGTACTTC.

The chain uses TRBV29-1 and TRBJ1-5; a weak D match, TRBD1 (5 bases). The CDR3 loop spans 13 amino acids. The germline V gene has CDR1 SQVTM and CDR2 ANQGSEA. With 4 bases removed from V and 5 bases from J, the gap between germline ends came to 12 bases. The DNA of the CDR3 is TGCAGCGTTGGGGCAGCCAGGGATCAGCCCCAGCATTTT. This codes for CSVGAARDQPQHF.

CDR3 protein: CASSELRQANTGELFF. CDR3 DNA: TGTGCCAGCAGTGAATTAAGACAAGCTAACACCGGGGAGCTGTTTTTT. The V gene is TRBV25-1, the J gene TRBJ2-2, with unresolved D. The CDR3 sequence is 16 residues long. The germline V and J ends were trimmed by 1 base and 2 bases, with 11 bases remaining between them. Germline CDR1 and CDR2: MGHDK and SYGVNS.

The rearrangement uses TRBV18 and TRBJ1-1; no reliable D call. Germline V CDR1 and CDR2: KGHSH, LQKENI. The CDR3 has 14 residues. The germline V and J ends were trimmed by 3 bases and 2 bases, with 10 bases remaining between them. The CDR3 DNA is TGTGCCAGCTCACCCTCAGAATTCAACACTGAAGCTTTCTTT. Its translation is CASSPSEFNTEAFF.

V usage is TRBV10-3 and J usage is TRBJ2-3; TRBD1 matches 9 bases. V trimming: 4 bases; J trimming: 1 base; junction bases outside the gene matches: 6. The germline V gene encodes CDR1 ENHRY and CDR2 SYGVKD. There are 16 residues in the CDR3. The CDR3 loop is CAISAPDRGGTDTQYF. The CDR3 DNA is TGTGCCATCAGTGCCCCGGACAGGGGCGGCACAGATACGCAGTATTTT.

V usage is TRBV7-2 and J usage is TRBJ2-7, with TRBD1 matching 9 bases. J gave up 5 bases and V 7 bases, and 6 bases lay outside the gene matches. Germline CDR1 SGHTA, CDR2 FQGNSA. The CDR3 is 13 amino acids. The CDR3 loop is CASTRDRVNEQYF. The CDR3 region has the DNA TGTGCCAGCACCAGGGACAGGGTAAACGAGCAGTACTTC. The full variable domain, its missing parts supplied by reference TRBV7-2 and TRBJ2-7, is GAGVSQSPSNKVTEKGKDVELRCDPISGHTALYWYRQSLGQGLEFLIYFQGNSAPDKSGLPSDRFSAERTGGSVSTLTIQRTQQEDSAVYLCASTRDRVNEQYFGPGTRLTVT.